Shown below are 10 T cell receptor beta chains from a single sample sequenced in a study of blood T cell repertoires in COVID-19. Data came from immunoSEQ multiplex PCR; TCRdb stores just in-frame clones and leaves some out. The sample records some 260,000 clones, about 88% being singletons. The sample consisted of peripheral blood. These receptors were obtained from a woman aged 40 to 55 who had recovered from COVID-19.

The genes are TRBV6-5 and TRBJ2-7, with 8 bases that match TRBD1. The trim removed 1 base at V and 6 bases at J, leaving 8 bases unmatched. CDR1 MNHEY and CDR2 SVGAGI come from the germline V gene. The CDR3 length is 15 residues. Here the CDR3 reads CASSYFRAQGGEQYF. CDR3 in DNA: TGTGCCAGCAGTTACTTCCGCGCACAGGGGGGCGAGCAGTACTTC.

The CDR3 protein is CASTQDRAVETQYF. In nucleotides, the CDR3 is TGTGCCAGCACACAAGACAGGGCCGTGGAGACCCAGTACTTC. The V call is TRBV6-5, the J call TRBJ2-5; 7 positions match TRBD1. Trimming cost V 7 bases and J 5 bases; bases outside gene matches: 10. CDR1 and CDR2 (germline): MNHEY, SVGAGI. This CDR3 region has 14 residues.

This chain uses TRBV11-1 with TRBJ1-5; D uncertain. This CDR3 region has 9 residues. Trimming took 11 bases from V and 10 from J, leaving 9 bases between them. Germline V CDR1 and CDR2: SGHAT, FQDESV (reference sequence). CDR3 bases: TGTGCCGGCTTACGTCCCCAGCATTTT. It is translated as CAGLRPQHF.

This chain joins TRBV6-5 and TRBJ1-1, with 8 bases that match TRBD1. The V gene end was trimmed by 7 bases and the J gene end by 4 bases; junction bases not matched to a gene: 5. Germline CDR1 is MNHEY and CDR2 is SVGAGI. This CDR3 spans 13 amino acids. This CDR3 reads CASKDREGTEAFF. The DNA for the CDR3 is TGTGCCAGCAAGGACAGGGAAGGCACTGAAGCTTTCTTT.

The genes are TRBV5-5 and TRBJ1-1, with D perhaps TRBD1 (5 bases). The germline gives CDR1 SGHKS, CDR2 YYEKEE (reference sequence). The CDR3 covers 12 residues. The ends were cut back, 0 bases at V and 11 bases at J, with 11 bases in the middle. The CDR3 sequence is CASSLAGGRAFF. The CDR3 DNA reads TGTGCCAGCAGCTTGGCGGGGGGTAGGGCTTTCTTT. Together with reference TRBV5-5 and TRBJ1-1, the CDR3 gives the full variable domain: DAGVTQSPTHLIKTRGQQVTLRCSPISGHKSVSWYQQVLGQGPQFIFQYYEKEERGRGNFPDRFSARQFPNYSSELNVNALLLGDSALYLCASSLAGGRAFFGQGTRLTVV.

This clone was seen just once. CDR3 sequence (DNA): TGTGCCAGCAGTTCCAGGGATGAAAAACTGTTTTTT. It encodes CASSSRDEKLFF. This chain joins TRBV28 and TRBJ1-4, with D possibly matching TRBD1 (5 bases). The CDR3 is 12 amino acids. Looked up from germline, CDR1 is MDHEN and CDR2 is SYDVKM. The germline V and J ends were trimmed by 4 bases and 6 bases, with 6 bases remaining between them.

This chain uses TRBV19 with TRBJ2-2; perhaps TRBD1 as D (5 bases). The CDR3 sequence is 15 residues long. In germline, CDR1 is LNHDA, CDR2 SQIVND (reference sequence). V was cut by 4 bases and J by 5 bases, with 14 bases left in between. The CDR3 nucleotides are TGTGCCAGTAGTACCTCCAGGGTTGGAACCGGGGAGCTGTTTTTT. This codes for CASSTSRVGTGELFF.

V is TRBV3-1 (or the pseudogene TRBV3-2) and J is TRBJ2-7; D unresolved. The CDR3 runs 13 residues. Germline V gene lookup returns CDR1 LGHDT and CDR2 YNNKEL (reference sequence). V lost 4 bases to trimming and J lost 1 base, with 8 bases between them. The CDR3 loop reads CASSPLYSYEQYF. The CDR3 bases are TGTGCCAGCAGCCCCCTTTATTCCTACGAGCAGTACTTC.

V is TRBV19 and J is TRBJ2-2, with 9 bases that match TRBD1. Germline trimming cut 7 bases from V and 5 bases from J; bases unmatched to any gene: 5. The germline V gene has CDR1 LNHDA and CDR2 SQIVND (reference sequence). CDR3 size: 14 residues. For the CDR3, the DNA is TGTGCCAGTACCCCGGGACAGGGTACCGGGGAGCTGTTTTTT. This codes for CASTPGQGTGELFF.

Points on this clone: The junction does not match germline at one end; this may be a read error. The chain joins TRBV7-7 to TRBJ2-2; TRBD2 is a possible D gene (5 bases). The CDR3 consists of 19 residues. Germline V gives CDR1 SSHAT, CDR2 FNYEAQ (reference sequence). For the CDR3, the DNA is TGTGCTAGCAGCTTAGTTGTCAGCGGCGGATTGCAAAACACCGGGGAGCTGTTTTTT. Amino acid sequence: CASSLVVSGGLQNTGELFF.